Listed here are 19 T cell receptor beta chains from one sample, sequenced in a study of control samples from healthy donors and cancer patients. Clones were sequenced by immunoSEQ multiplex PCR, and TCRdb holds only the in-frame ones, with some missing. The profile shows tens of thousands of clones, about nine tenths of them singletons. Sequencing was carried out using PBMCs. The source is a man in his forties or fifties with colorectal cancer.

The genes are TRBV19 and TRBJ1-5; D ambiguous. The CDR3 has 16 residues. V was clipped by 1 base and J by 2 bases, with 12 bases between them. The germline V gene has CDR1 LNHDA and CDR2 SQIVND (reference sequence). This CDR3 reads CASSIVIQDGNQPQHF. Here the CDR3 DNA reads TGTGCCAGTAGTATAGTGATTCAGGATGGCAATCAGCCCCAGCATTTT.

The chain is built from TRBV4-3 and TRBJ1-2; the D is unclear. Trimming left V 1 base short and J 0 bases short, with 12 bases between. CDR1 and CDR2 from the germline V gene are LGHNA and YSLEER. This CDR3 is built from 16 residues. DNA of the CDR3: TGCGCCAGCAGCCAAGTTCGGAACAGCGCTAACTATGGCTACACCTTC. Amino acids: CASSQVRNSANYGYTF.

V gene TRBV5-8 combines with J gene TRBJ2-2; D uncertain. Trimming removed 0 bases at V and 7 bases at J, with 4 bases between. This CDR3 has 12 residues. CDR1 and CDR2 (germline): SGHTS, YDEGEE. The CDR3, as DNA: TGTGCCAGCAGCTTGGACGGCGGGGAGCTGTTTTTT. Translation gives CASSLDGGELFF. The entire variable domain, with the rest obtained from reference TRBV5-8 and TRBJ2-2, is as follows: EAGVTQSPTHLIKTRGQQATLRCSPISGHTSVYWYQQALGLGLQFLLWYDEGEERNRGNFPPRFSGRQFPNYSSELNVNALELEDSALYLCASSLDGGELFFGEGSRLTVL.

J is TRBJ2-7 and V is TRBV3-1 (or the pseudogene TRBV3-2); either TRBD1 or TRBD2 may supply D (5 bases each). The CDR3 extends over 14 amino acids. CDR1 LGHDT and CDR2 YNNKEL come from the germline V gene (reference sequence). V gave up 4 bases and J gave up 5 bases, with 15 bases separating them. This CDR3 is CASSPGALSDEQYF. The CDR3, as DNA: TGTGCCAGCAGCCCCGGGGCCCTATCTGACGAGCAGTACTTC.

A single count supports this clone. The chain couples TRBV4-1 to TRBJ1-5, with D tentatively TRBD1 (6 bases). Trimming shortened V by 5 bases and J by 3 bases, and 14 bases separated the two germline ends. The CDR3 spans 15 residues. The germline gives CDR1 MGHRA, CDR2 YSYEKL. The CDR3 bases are TGCGCCAGCAGCGCGCAACAGGGCTACAATCAGCCCCAGCATTTT. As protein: CASSAQQGYNQPQHF.

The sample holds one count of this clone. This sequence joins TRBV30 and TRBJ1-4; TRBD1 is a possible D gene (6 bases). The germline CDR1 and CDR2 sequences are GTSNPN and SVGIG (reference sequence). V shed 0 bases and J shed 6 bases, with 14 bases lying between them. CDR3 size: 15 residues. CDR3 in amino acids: CAWSVGQGWDEKLFF. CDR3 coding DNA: TGTGCCTGGAGTGTAGGTCAGGGGTGGGATGAAAAACTGTTTTTT.

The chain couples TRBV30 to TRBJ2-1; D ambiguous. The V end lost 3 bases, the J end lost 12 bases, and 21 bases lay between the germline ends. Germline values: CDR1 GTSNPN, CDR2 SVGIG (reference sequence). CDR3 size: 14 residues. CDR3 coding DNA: TGTGCCTGGAGGATGCACTCTCTTACGCCTGGGCAGTTCTTC. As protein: CAWRMHSLTPGQFF.

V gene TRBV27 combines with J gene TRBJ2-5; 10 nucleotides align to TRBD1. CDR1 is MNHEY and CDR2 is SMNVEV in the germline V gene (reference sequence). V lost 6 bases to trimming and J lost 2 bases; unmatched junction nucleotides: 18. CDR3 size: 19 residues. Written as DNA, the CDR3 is TGTGCCAGCAGGACCAGGGGCCGGGACAGGGGACCCGGGCAAGAGACCCAGTACTTC. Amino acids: CASRTRGRDRGPGQETQYF.

The CDR3 here is CASSQVRLAAQYF. The CDR3, as DNA: TGTGCCAGCAGCCAAGTTCGGCTCGCGGCCCAGTACTTC. The gene calls are TRBV14 and TRBJ2-5; D remains ambiguous. The CDR3 loop spans 13 amino acids. V was shortened by 1 base and J by 9 bases, with 12 bases between the two germline ends. From germline, CDR1 is SGHDN and CDR2 FVKESK.

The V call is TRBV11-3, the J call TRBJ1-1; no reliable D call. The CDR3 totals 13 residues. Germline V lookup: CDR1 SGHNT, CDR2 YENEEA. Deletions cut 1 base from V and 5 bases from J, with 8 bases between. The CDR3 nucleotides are TGTGCCAGCAGCTTAGGGGGAAGAACTGAAGCTTTCTTT. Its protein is CASSLGGRTEAFF.

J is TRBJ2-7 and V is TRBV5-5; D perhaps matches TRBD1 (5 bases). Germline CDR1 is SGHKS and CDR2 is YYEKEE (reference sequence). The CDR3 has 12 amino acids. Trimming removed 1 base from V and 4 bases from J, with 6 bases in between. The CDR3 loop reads CASSLSGYEQYF. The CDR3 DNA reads TGTGCCAGCAGCTTGTCAGGGTACGAGCAGTACTTC. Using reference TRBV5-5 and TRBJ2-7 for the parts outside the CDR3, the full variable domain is DAGVTQSPTHLIKTRGQQVTLRCSPISGHKSVSWYQQVLGQGPQFIFQYYEKEERGRGNFPDRFSARQFPNYSSELNVNALLLGDSALYLCASSLSGYEQYFGPGTRLTVT.

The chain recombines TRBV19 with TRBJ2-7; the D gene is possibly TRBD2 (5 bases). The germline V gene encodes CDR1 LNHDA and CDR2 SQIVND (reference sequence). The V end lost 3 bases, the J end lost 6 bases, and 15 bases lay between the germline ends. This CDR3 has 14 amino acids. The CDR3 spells CASSIGEGPFEQYF. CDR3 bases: TGTGCCAGTAGTATCGGAGAGGGTCCCTTCGAGCAGTACTTC.

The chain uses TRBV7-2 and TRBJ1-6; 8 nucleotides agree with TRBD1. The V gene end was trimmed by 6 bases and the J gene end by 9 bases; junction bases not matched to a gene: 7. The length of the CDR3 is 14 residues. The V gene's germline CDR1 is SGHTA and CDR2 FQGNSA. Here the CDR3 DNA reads TGTGCCAGCAGGCGGACAGGGTCTGGTTCACCCCTCCACTTT. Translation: CASRRTGSGSPLHF. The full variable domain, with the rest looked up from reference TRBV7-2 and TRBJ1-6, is GAGVSQSPSNKVTEKGKDVELRCDPISGHTALYWYRQSLGQGLEFLIYFQGNSAPDKSGLPSDRFSAERTGGSVSTLTIQRTQQEDSAVYLCASRRTGSGSPLHFGNGTRLTVT.

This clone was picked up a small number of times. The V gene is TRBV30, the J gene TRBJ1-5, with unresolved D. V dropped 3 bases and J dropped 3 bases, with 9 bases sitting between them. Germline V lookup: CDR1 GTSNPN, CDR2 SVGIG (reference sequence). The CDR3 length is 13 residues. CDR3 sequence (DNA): TGTGCCTGGAGACCGGAGCCCAATCAGCCCCAGCATTTT. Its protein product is CAWRPEPNQPQHF.

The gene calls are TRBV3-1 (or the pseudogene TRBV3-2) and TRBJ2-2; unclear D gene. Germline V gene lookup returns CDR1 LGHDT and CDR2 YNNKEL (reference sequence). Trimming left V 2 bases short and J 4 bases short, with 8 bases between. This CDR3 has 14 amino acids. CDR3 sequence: CASSQRQVTGELFF. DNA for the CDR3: TGTGCCAGCAGCCAAAGACAAGTCACCGGGGAGCTGTTTTTT.

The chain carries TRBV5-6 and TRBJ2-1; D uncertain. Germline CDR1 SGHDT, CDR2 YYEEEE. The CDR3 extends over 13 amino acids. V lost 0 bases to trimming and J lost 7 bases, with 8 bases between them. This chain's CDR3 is CASSLESSNEQFF. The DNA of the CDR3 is TGTGCCAGCAGCTTGGAGTCGAGTAATGAGCAGTTCTTC.

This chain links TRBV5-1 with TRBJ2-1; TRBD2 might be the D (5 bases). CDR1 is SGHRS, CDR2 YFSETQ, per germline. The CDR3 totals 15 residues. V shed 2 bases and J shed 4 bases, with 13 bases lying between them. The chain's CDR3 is CASSLIPDFYNEQFF. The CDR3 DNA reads TGCGCCAGCAGCTTAATCCCGGACTTTTACAATGAGCAGTTCTTC. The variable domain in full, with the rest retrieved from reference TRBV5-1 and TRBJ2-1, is KAGVTQTPRYLIKTRGQQVTLSCSPISGHRSVSWYQQTPGQGLQFLFEYFSETQRNKGNFPGRFSGRQFSNSRSEMNVSTLELGDSALYLCASSLIPDFYNEQFFGPGTRLTVL.

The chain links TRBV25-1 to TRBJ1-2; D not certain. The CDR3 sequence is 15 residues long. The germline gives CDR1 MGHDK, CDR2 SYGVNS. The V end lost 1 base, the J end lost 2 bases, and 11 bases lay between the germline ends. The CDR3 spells CASSESGSRNYGYTF. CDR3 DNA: TGTGCCAGCAGTGAATCCGGCTCCAGGAACTATGGCTACACCTTC.

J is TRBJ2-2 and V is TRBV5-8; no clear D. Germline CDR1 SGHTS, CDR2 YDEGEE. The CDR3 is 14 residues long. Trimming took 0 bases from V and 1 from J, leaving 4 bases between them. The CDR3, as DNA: TGTGCCAGCAGCTTGGAGGGGAACACCGGGGAGCTGTTTTTT. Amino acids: CASSLEGNTGELFF.